Below are 22 T cell receptor beta chains sequenced from a single sample in a study of CD8+CD57+ T cells in acquired aplastic anemia. Genomic DNA, serving as template, underwent TCR beta VDJ and CDR3 profiling. TCRdb re-analysed the reads in MiXCR, keeping a single row per CDR3 protein. The data hold roughly 61,000 distinct CDR3 sequences, with about 50% observed a single time. The sequenced material came from sorted CD4+, CD8+, or CD8+CD57+ T cells (not recorded which) from PBMCs. These receptors were collected from a human donor in good health, serving as a control.

This clonotype was counted at least ten times. This chain uses TRBV6-1 with TRBJ1-5; TRBD1 might be the D (5 bases). Per the germline V gene, CDR1 is MNHNS and CDR2 is SASEGT. The CDR3 consists of 14 residues. Trimming removed 3 bases at V and 5 bases at J, with 11 bases between. This chain's CDR3 is CASSDREGYQPQHF. The CDR3 nucleotides read TGTGCCAGCAGTGACAGGGAGGGATATCAGCCCCAGCATTTT.

This clonotype was counted many times. The gene calls are TRBV6-2 or TRBV6-3 and TRBJ2-7, with 11 bases aligning to TRBD2. V trimming: 7 bases; J trimming: 5 bases; junction bases outside the gene matches: 13. CDR1 and CDR2 (germline): MNHEY, SVGEGT. This CDR3 has 16 amino acids. The DNA for the CDR3 is TGTGCCAGCACTCGGCCTACTAGCGGGAGTACCCACGAGCAGTACTTC. It encodes CASTRPTSGSTHEQYF.

Regarding this clonotype: One junction end does not reproduce the germline sequence, and a read error may be involved. The chain has TRBV2 and TRBJ1-1; the D is unclear. The length of the CDR3 is 13 residues. Germline assignment: CDR1 SNHLY and CDR2 FYNNEI. In nucleotides, the CDR3 is TGTGCCAGCAGTGACCGTTTGGATAGGGAAGCTCTCTTT. Translation: CASSDRLDREALF. Based on the CDR3 plus reference TRBV2 and TRBJ1-1, the full variable domain is EPEVTQTPSHQVTQMGQEVILRCVPISNHLYFYWYRQILGQKVEFLVSFYNNEISEKSEIFDDQFSVERPDGSNFTLKIRSTKLEDSAMYFCASSDRLDREALFGQGTRLTVV.

This chain joins TRBV29-1 and TRBJ1-2, with 11 bases aligning to TRBD1. Germline-derived CDR1 and CDR2 are SQVTM and ANQGSEA. There are 14 residues in the CDR3. With 5 bases clipped from V and 5 bases from J, the junction kept 7 bases outside the gene matches. The CDR3 bases are TGCAGCGTTACCGGGACAGGGGGAACTTATGGCTACACCTTC. This encodes CSVTGTGGTYGYTF.

The V and J genes are TRBV29-1 and TRBJ1-5, with D uncertain. Deletions cut 5 bases from V and 2 bases from J, with 7 bases between. From germline, CDR1 is SQVTM and CDR2 ANQGSEA. The CDR3 spans 12 residues. The CDR3 protein is CSVNMGNQPQHF. DNA of the CDR3: TGCAGCGTTAATATGGGCAATCAGCCCCAGCATTTT. The whole variable domain, remainder taken from reference TRBV29-1 and TRBJ1-5, is SAVISQKPSRDICQRGTSLTIQCQVDSQVTMMFWYRQQPGQSLTLIATANQGSEATYESGFVIDKFPISRPNLTFSTLTVSNMSPEDSSIYLCSVNMGNQPQHFGDGTRLSIL.

This rearrangement joins TRBV24-1 to TRBJ2-7; no clear D gene. CDR3 length equals 14 residues. The germline V and J ends were trimmed by 3 bases and 2 bases, with 10 bases remaining between them. Germline V gene sequence: CDR1 KGHDR, CDR2 SFDVKD. The chain's CDR3 is CATSDPSRAYEQYF. CDR3 nucleotides: TGTGCCACCAGTGATCCTTCTCGGGCCTACGAGCAGTACTTC.

This rearrangement joins TRBV6-5 to TRBJ1-6; D ambiguous. V lost 4 bases to trimming and J lost 2 bases, with 9 bases between them. The germline V gene encodes CDR1 MNHEY and CDR2 SVGAGI. The CDR3 spans 15 residues. The CDR3 protein is CASSSQDPYNSPLHF. The CDR3 nucleotides are TGTGCCAGCAGTTCCCAGGACCCCTATAATTCACCCCTCCACTTT.

This clonotype was counted many times. V usage is TRBV6-1 and J usage is TRBJ1-1; 8 bases align to TRBD1. The junction had 2 bases not matched to a gene; V was cut back by 2 bases and J by 0 bases. Germline CDR1 is MNHNS and CDR2 is SASEGT. CDR3 length equals 15 residues. In nucleotides, the CDR3 is TGTGCCAGCAGTGAACCGGGACAGGTGAACACTGAAGCTTTCTTT. Its protein product is CASSEPGQVNTEAFF.

The chain has TRBV24-1 and TRBJ1-5; D remains ambiguous. Germline CDR1 and CDR2: KGHDR and SFDVKD. The V end lost 6 bases, the J end lost 6 bases, and 14 bases lay between the germline ends. The CDR3 is 14 residues long. CDR3 sequence: CATSSGYTIQPQHF. CDR3 nucleotides: TGTGCCACCAGTAGTGGGTATACCATTCAGCCCCAGCATTTT.

There are a few counts of this clonotype. Just one base apart from a much larger clone, this may be a read error. The genes are TRBV5-1 and TRBJ1-1; the D is unclear. This CDR3 comprises 16 residues. Germline assignment: CDR1 SGHRS and CDR2 YFSETQ. This chain's CDR3 is CASSLGAQNTNAEAFF. The CDR3, as DNA: TGCGCCAGCAGCTTGGGTGCACAAAATACGAACGCTGAAGCTTTCTTT.

This chain joins TRBV19 and TRBJ2-3, with D tentatively TRBD1 or TRBD2 (5 bases each). Trimming removed 7 bases from V and 0 bases from J, with 8 bases in between. CDR1 is LNHDA, CDR2 SQIVND, per germline (reference sequence). The CDR3 is 13 amino acids. DNA of the CDR3: TGTGCCAGTAATGAGGGGAGCACAGATACGCAGTATTTT. Translating gives CASNEGSTDTQYF.

This sequence joins TRBV7-9 and TRBJ1-2; 7 bases map to TRBD1. V trimming: 1 base; J trimming: 5 bases; junction bases outside the gene matches: 4. Germline V gene sequence: CDR1 SEHNR, CDR2 FQNEAQ (reference sequence). CDR3 length: 14 residues. Written as DNA, the CDR3 is TGTGCCAGCAGCTTAGATGGCAGGGGGTATGGCTACACCTTC. Protein sequence: CASSLDGRGYGYTF.

The chain uses TRBV24-1 and TRBJ2-3; TRBD2 agrees at 11 bases. The germline V gene has CDR1 KGHDR and CDR2 SFDVKD. Trimming took 6 bases from V and 0 from J; bases not matched to a gene: 4. This CDR3 region has 16 residues. CDR3 DNA: TGTGCCACCAGTACTAGCGGGAGCGGTAGCACAGATACGCAGTATTTT. It is translated as CATSTSGSGSTDTQYF.

This chain uses TRBV24-1 with TRBJ2-7; no clear D. Germline V gene data show CDR1 as KGHDR and CDR2 as SFDVKD. The V end was cut by 3 bases, the J end by 3 bases, with 8 bases between. CDR3 size: 13 residues. DNA for the CDR3: TGTGCCACCAGTGATGGGTCCGACTACGAGCAGTACTTC. Its translation is CATSDGSDYEQYF.

This clonotype was observed at least ten times. The chain recombines TRBV6-1 with TRBJ2-7; the D gene is possibly TRBD1 (6 bases). V lost 6 bases and J lost 0, with 24 bases in between. This CDR3 is 18 amino acids long. Looked up from germline, CDR1 is MNHNS and CDR2 is SASEGT. CDR3: CASSPQGPGGPSSYEQYF. CDR3 coding DNA: TGTGCCAGCAGCCCCCAGGGGCCTGGGGGTCCCAGCTCCTACGAGCAGTACTTC.

The chain links TRBV7-2 to TRBJ1-1; possible D gene TRBD1, 5 bases. V was shortened by 5 bases and J by 1 base, with 14 bases between the two germline ends. This CDR3 has 15 residues. Germline-derived CDR1 and CDR2 are SGHTA and FQGNSA. For the CDR3, the DNA is TGTGCCAGCAGCCGCCCAGACAGACCGAACACTGAAGCTTTCTTT. It codes for CASSRPDRPNTEAFF.

The genes are TRBV10-1 and TRBJ1-5; D call uncertain. The CDR3 totals 14 residues. Trimming took off 2 bases at V and 6 bases at J, with 11 bases between the two ends. Germline-derived CDR1 and CDR2 are WNHNN and SYGVQD (reference sequence). The CDR3 spells CASSEAGKSQPQHF. The DNA for the CDR3 is TGCGCCAGCAGTGAGGCGGGCAAAAGTCAGCCCCAGCATTTT.

The gene calls are TRBV5-1 and TRBJ1-2, with D hard to call. The CDR3 is made up of 13 amino acids. The ends were cut back, 0 bases at V and 6 bases at J, with 9 bases in the middle. CDR1 is SGHRS, CDR2 YFSETQ, per germline. The CDR3 spells CASSLGKSDGYTF. Here the CDR3 DNA reads TGCGCCAGCAGCTTGGGGAAGAGCGATGGCTACACCTTC.

The chain is built from TRBV5-1 and TRBJ2-1; 12 positions match TRBD2. The DNA end is a closer match to TRBJ2-7, so the J assignment may be wrong. This CDR3 contains 14 residues. Germline V CDR1 and CDR2: SGHRS, YFSETQ. The CDR3 nucleotides are TGCGCCAGCAGCCTAGCGGGGGGGCCGGACGAGCAGTACTTC. This encodes CASSLAGGPDEQYF.

The gene calls are TRBV29-1 and TRBJ2-1; D gene uncertain. The germline V and J ends were trimmed by 8 bases and 5 bases, with 19 bases remaining between them. Germline V gene sequence: CDR1 SQVTM, CDR2 ANQGSEA. The CDR3 contains 14 residues. CDR3: CSILGPRVNNEQFF. CDR3 coding DNA: TGCAGCATTTTGGGTCCTCGAGTAAACAATGAGCAGTTCTTC.

This clonotype came up many times. V is TRBV5-1 and J is TRBJ1-4, with 7 bases lining up with TRBD1. There are 17 residues in the CDR3. V dropped 0 bases and J dropped 7; count of bases not matched to a gene: 12. Germline lookup yields CDR1 SGHRS and CDR2 YFSETQ. CDR3 sequence: CASSLVGGGAMGEKLFF. DNA of the CDR3: TGCGCCAGCAGCTTGGTAGGAGGGGGCGCGATGGGTGAAAAACTGTTTTTT.

The chain carries TRBV15 and TRBJ2-1, with unresolved D. Deletions cut 1 base from V and 9 bases from J, with 4 bases between. CDR1 is LNHNV and CDR2 is YYDKDF in the germline V gene (reference sequence). This CDR3 has 11 amino acids. CDR3 DNA sequence: TGTGCCACCAGCAGAGTATCTGAGCAGTTCTTC. Protein product: CATSRVSEQFF.